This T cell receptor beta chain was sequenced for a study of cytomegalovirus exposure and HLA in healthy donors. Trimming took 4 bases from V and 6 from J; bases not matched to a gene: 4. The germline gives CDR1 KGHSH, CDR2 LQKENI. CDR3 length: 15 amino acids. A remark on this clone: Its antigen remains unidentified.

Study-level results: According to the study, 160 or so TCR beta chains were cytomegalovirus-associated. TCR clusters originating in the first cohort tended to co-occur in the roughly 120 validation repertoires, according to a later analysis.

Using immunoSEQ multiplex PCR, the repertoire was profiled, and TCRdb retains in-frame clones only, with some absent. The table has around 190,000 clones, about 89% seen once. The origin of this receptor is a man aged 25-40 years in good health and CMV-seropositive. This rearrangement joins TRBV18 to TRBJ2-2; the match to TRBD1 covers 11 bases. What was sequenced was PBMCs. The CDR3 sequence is CASSLGQGASGELFF. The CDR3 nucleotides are TGTGCCAGCTCACTCGGACAGGGGGCTTCCGGGGAGCTGTTTTTT. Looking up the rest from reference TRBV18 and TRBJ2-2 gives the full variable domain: NAGVMQNPRHLVRRRGQEARLRCSPMKGHSHVYWYRQLPEEGLKFMVYLQKENIIDESGMPKERFSAEFPKEGPSILRIQQVVRGDSAAYFCASSLGQGASGELFFGEGSRLTVL.